This TCR beta chain was found in a study of T cells after yellow fever vaccination. The study's findings and limits: A small proportion of clonotypes was detected in both the CD4 and CD8 compartments. There was a possibility that FACS-sorted repertoires contained abundant clonotypes contaminating from the bulk population.

TCRdb re-called the 5' RACE reads with MiXCR, one entry per CDR3 protein. The table includes fewer than 400,000 distinct CDR3 sequences, around 11% detected once. To note about this clonotype: Its antigen is not known.

The source of this sequence is a man younger than 35 who received the YFV17D yellow fever vaccine. The material sequenced was CD4+ T cells sorted from PBMCs, taken 45 days after the yellow fever booster vaccination.

The chain's CDR3 is CATGQGSTDTQYF. The CDR3 DNA reads as TGCGCCACCGGACAGGGGAGCACAGATACGCAGTATTTT. The chain couples TRBV5-1 to TRBJ2-3; 9 positions match TRBD1. The CDR3 loop spans 13 amino acids. Trimming took 9 bases from V and 0 from J; bases not matched to a gene: 2. The germline V gene encodes CDR1 SGHRS and CDR2 YFSETQ.